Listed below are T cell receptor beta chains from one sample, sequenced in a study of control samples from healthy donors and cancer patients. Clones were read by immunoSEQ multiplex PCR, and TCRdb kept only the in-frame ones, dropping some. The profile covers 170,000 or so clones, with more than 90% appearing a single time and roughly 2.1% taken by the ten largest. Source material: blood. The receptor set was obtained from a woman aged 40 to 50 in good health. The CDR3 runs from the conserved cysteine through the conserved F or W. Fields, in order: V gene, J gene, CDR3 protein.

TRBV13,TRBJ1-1,CASSLGVSMNTEAFF
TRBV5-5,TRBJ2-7,CASSLVPGGSYEQYF
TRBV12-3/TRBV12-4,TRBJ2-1,CASSLLGNEQFF
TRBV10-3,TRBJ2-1,CATLAGGTEQFF
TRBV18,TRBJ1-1,CASSPVVNTEAFF
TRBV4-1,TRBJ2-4,CASSQEGGGDIQYF
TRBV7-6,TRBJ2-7,CASSAQEDRGSEQYF
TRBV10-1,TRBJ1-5,CASSEGRYQPQHF
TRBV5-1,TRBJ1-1,CATALQGPTEAFF
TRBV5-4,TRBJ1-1,CASSPTNLNTEAFF
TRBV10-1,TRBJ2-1,CASSLQGAGEQFF
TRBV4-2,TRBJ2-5,CASSLAAATGETQYF
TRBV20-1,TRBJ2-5,CSARQWETQYF
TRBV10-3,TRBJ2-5,CAISSGTQYQETQYF
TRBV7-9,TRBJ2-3,CASSLADYGTQYF
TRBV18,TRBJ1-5,CASSGEGGLSNQPQHF
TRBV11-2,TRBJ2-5,CASSSRTGKETQYF
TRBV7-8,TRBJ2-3,CASSSRLVGFTDTQYF
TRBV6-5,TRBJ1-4,CASRKGPNEKLFF
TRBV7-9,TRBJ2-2,CASSLLSGANTGELFF
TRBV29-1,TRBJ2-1,CSSRGHRGDEQFF
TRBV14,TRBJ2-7,CANGPRAYEQYF
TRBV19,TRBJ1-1,CASSIGAEAFF
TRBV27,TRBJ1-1,CASRVDRGYTEAFF
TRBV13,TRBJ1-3,CASSLDWGLSGNTIYF
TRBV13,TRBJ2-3,CASSLGLAGSARGEDTQYF
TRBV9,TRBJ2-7,CASSVGLAGPYEQYF
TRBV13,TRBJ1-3,CASSFGGNTIYF
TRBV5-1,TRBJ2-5,CASSIYRQGGAGGQETQYF
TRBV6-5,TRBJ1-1,CASSPDRGRTEAFF
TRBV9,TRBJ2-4,CASSPGTAGDIQYF
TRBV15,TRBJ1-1,CATSRRGDTEAFF
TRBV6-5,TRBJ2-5,CASSLAGLGTQYF
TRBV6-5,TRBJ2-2,CASSSGTVNTGELFF
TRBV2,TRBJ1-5,CASRTGNSNQPQHF
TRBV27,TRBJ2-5,CASSPSGGEVQETQYF
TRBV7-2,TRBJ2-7,CASSPRGGAYEQYF
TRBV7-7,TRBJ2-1,CASSLRSGGNNEQFF
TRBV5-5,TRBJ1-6,CASSPPGVGSPLHF
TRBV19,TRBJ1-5,CASRTWGPGKYSNQPQHF
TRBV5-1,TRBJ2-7,CASSQGSGGASYEQYF
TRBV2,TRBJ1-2,CASRLLNYGYTF
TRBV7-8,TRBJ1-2,CASSLLIGSFGYTF
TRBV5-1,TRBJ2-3,CASNLAGGPNTDTQYF
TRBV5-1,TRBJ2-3,CASSLYGGTDTQYF
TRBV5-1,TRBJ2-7,CASSLRQGYEQYF
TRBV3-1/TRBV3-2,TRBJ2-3,CASSHTDLPDTQYF
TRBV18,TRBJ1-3,CASSPPRTGSGGNTIYF
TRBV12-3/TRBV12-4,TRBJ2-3,CASSWTDTQYF
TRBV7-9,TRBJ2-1,CASSRTPTSGYNEQFF
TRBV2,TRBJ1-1,CASHPGTQDQAFF
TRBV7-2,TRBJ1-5,CASSLVKGGQPQHF
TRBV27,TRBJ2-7,CASRDRRGRYEQYF